This is a list of T cell receptor beta chains from one sample in a study of T cell responses to AZD1222 COVID-19 vaccine. TCRdb keeps only in-frame clones here, not all; method: immunoSEQ multiplex PCR. The sample holds some 83,000 clones, just under 90% seen once. The source was peripheral blood, collected on day 0 of AZD1222 vaccination. These receptors all come from an adult in good health. Both conserved end residues are part of each CDR3. The order of the fields is J gene, CDR3 length, clone size, D gene, V gene, CDR3 DNA, CDR3 protein. The D gene is left open where the match is weak. Size values are once, few and many counts, or a class for expanded clones, and some rows have none.

>TRBJ1-5|14|.|.|TRBV7-9
TGTGCCAGCAGCTATAGTGGGAGCAATCAGCCCCAGCATTTT
CASSYSGSNQPQHF
>TRBJ2-3|15|.|.|TRBV5-8
TGTGCCAGCAGCCCGGGGACACCTACCACAGATACGCAGTATTTT
CASSPGTPTTDTQYF
>TRBJ2-5|15|.|.|TRBV7-2
TGTGCCAGCAGCTTAGTCGTGACCCCAAAAGAGACCCAGTACTTC
CASSLVVTPKETQYF
>TRBJ1-3|16|.|TRBD1|TRBV30
TGTGCCTGGAAAATCCAGGGGGGGCCATCTGGAAACACCATATATTTT
CAWKIQGGPSGNTIYF
>TRBJ2-7|13|.|TRBD1|TRBV6-5
TGTGCCAGCAGTACCCGGGACAGGGACGAGCAGTACTTC
CASSTRDRDEQYF
>TRBJ1-6|15|.|TRBD1|TRBV11-2
TGTGCCAGCAGCCCAAGGACAGGGACGGCTCCACCCCTCCACTTT
CASSPRTGTAPPLHF
>TRBJ1-1|14|.|TRBD1|TRBV6-6
TGTGCCAGCAGTTACGGACAGGCGAACACTGAAGCTTTCTTT
CASSYGQANTEAFF
>TRBJ1-1|14|.|.|TRBV4-3
TGCGCCAGCAGAGTCCGGGACGGAAACACTGAAGCTTTCTTT
CASRVRDGNTEAFF
>TRBJ2-7|15|.|TRBD1|TRBV29-1
TGCAGCGTTGAAGGCTGGACAGGGGCCGCCTACGAGCAGTACTTC
CSVEGWTGAAYEQYF
>TRBJ1-1|15|.|.|TRBV5-4
TGTGCCAGCACCGACCCCTTCCGGAAGAACACTGAAGCTTTCTTT
CASTDPFRKNTEAFF
>TRBJ2-2|16|.|.|TRBV28
TGTGCCAGCAGCGTACCGACAGGATTGAACACCGGGGAGCTGTTTTTT
CASSVPTGLNTGELFF
>TRBJ1-2|15|few|.|TRBV2
TGTGCCAGCAAGGGCCCTCCGGCAGATCACTATGGCTACACCTTC
CASKGPPADHYGYTF
>TRBJ1-1|14|.|.|TRBV6-5
TGTGCCAGCAGAAACAGGGTTGTAAACACTGAAGCTTTCTTT
CASRNRVVNTEAFF
>TRBJ1-4|14|.|.|TRBV6-6
TGTGCCAGCAGTTCGGAGGGCAATAATGAAAAACTGTTTTTT
CASSSEGNNEKLFF
>TRBJ1-6|19|few|.|TRBV11-3
TGTGCCAGCAGCTTAGGAGTGGACAGACAGAGCTCCTATAATTCACCCCTCCACTTT
CASSLGVDRQSSYNSPLHF
>TRBJ1-6|15|.|TRBD1|TRBV28
TGTGCCAGCAGACAAAGACAGGGTGATCGATCACCCCTCCACTTT
CASRQRQGDRSPLHF
>TRBJ1-1|16|.|.|TRBV1
TGCACCAGCAGCCAAGAAGAATATAAGGGCGTCACTGAAGCTTTCTTT
CTSSQEEYKGVTEAFF
>TRBJ2-5|15|.|.|TRBV19
TGTGCCAGTAGTATTTTCAGGGGTAGCGTGGAGACCCAGTACTTC
CASSIFRGSVETQYF
>TRBJ1-6|15|.|TRBD1|TRBV7-9
TGTGCCAGCAGCTCTCAGGGGGACTCGAACTCACCCCTCCACTTT
CASSSQGDSNSPLHF
>TRBJ1-1|14|.|.|TRBV7-2
TGTGCCAGCAGCTTACTAGGCAGGAACACTGAAGCTTTCTTT
CASSLLGRNTEAFF
>TRBJ2-3|13|once|.|TRBV7-8
TGTGCCAGCAGCTGGGGGAGGATGGATACGCAGTATTTT
CASSWGRMDTQYF
>TRBJ1-1|14|.|TRBD1|TRBV5-1
TGCGCCAGCAGCGGAGGACAGGGGCACACTGAAGCTTTCTTT
CASSGGQGHTEAFF
>TRBJ1-3|17|.|.|TRBV4-3
TGCGCCAGCAGCCAAACTCGGGGGGGCTTCTCTGGAAACACCATATATTTT
CASSQTRGGFSGNTIYF
>TRBJ1-1|15|.|TRBD1|TRBV7-9
TGTGCCAGCAGCCGCAGGGGGGGAGTGCGCACTGAAGCTTTCTTT
CASSRRGGVRTEAFF
>TRBJ2-2|18|.|TRBD2|TRBV7-3
TGTGCCAGCAGCCCCTCGGGTAGCGGGGGGCGGAACACCGGGGAGCTGTTTTTT
CASSPSGSGGRNTGELFF
>TRBJ1-1|13|.|TRBD1|TRBV2
TGTGCCAGCAGCGGACAGGGGGTAGCTGAAGCTTTCTTT
CASSGQGVAEAFF
>TRBJ2-7|16|once|.|TRBV7-3
TGTGCCAGCAGCCTCATAGGGGGGGCCTCGGCCTACGAGCAGTACTTC
CASSLIGGASAYEQYF
>TRBJ1-6|18|.|TRBD1|TRBV5-1
TGCGCCAGCAATGGAGGAATGGCAGGGGGCGCTCCTAGAGGACCCCTCCACTTT
CASNGGMAGGAPRGPLHF